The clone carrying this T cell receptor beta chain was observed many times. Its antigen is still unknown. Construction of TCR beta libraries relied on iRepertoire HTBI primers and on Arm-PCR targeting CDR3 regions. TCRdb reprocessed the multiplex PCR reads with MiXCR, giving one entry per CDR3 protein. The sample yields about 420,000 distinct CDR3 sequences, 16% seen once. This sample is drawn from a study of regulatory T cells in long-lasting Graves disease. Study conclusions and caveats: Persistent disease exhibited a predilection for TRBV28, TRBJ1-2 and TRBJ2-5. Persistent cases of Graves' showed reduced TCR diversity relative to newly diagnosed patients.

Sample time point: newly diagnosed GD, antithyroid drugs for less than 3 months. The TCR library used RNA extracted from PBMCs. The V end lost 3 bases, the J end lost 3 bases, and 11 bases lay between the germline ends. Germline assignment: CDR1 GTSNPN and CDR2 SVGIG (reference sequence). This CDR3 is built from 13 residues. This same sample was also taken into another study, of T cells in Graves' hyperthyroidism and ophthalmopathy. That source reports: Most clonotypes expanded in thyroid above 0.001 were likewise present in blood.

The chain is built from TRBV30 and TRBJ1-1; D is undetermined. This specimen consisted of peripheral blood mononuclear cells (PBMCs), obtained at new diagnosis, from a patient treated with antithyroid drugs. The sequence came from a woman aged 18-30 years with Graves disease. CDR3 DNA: TGTGCCTGGAGGGTAGATATTCACACTGAAGCTTTCTTT. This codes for CAWRVDIHTEAFF.